The 7 T cell receptor beta chains below come from one sample, sequenced in a study of shared clonotypes between healthy human individuals. Generated by immunoSEQ multiplex PCR, the TCRdb table keeps only in-frame clones and is missing some. The sample carries about 1.5 million clones, 98% recorded once. Sample: naive CD4+ T cells sorted from blood. Subset here: CD45RA+ positively selected. The receptors come from a man younger than 45 in good health.

This chain connects TRBV5-5 to TRBJ2-3, with D possibly being TRBD2 (6 bases). CDR3 size: 16 residues. Germline CDR1 reads SGHKS; CDR2 reads YYEKEE (reference sequence). Between the trimmed V and J ends, which lost 4 bases and 0 bases, there was a span of 15 bases. The CDR3 DNA reads TGTGCCAGCAGCCCCGGTAGCGGAACTAGCACAGATACGCAGTATTTT. Its translation: CASSPGSGTSTDTQYF. Drawing the rest from reference TRBV5-5 and TRBJ2-3, the complete variable domain is DAGVTQSPTHLIKTRGQQVTLRCSPISGHKSVSWYQQVLGQGPQFIFQYYEKEERGRGNFPDRFSARQFPNYSSELNVNALLLGDSALYLCASSPGSGTSTDTQYFGPGTRLTVL.

The chain joins TRBV25-1 to TRBJ1-2, with TRBD1 matching 7 bases. The CDR3 consists of 12 residues. In germline, CDR1 is MGHDK, CDR2 SYGVNS. V lost 10 bases to trimming and J lost 6 bases; unmatched junction nucleotides: 8. CDR3 residues: CATQGHLHGYTF. In DNA, the CDR3 is TGTGCCACACAGGGGCATCTCCATGGCTACACCTTC.

The chain is built from TRBV10-3 and TRBJ2-7; 8 positions agree with TRBD2. V lost 6 bases, J lost 3 bases, and 1 base stayed unmatched. In germline, CDR1 is ENHRY, CDR2 SYGVKD. The CDR3 runs 12 residues. CDR3 nucleotides: TGTGCCATCAGGCTAGCGGGCTACGAGCAGTACTTC. Translation: CAIRLAGYEQYF.

V gene TRBV5-6 combines with J gene TRBJ2-1; 12 nucleotides match TRBD2. The V gene end was trimmed by 3 bases and the J gene end by 0 bases; junction bases not matched to a gene: 7. CDR3 length equals 18 residues. Looked up from germline, CDR1 is SGHDT and CDR2 is YYEEEE. CDR3 in amino acids: CASSSGLAGHTSYNEQFF. The CDR3 DNA reads TGTGCCAGCAGCTCTGGACTAGCGGGACACACCTCCTACAATGAGCAGTTCTTC.

The J gene is TRBJ2-3, the V gene TRBV5-1; no definite D call. The V gene's germline CDR1 is SGHRS and CDR2 YFSETQ. Trimming stripped 4 bases from V and 3 bases from J, with 12 bases between. There are 14 residues in the CDR3. The CDR3 nucleotides are TGCGCCAGCAGCGCTTACTCGTCGACAGATACGCAGTATTTT. Protein product: CASSAYSSTDTQYF.

V is TRBV27 and J is TRBJ1-1; tentative D call: TRBD1 (5 bases). V lost 6 bases, J lost 4 bases, and 12 bases lay in between. The germline gives CDR1 MNHEY, CDR2 SMNVEV (reference sequence). The CDR3 totals 13 residues. This CDR3 reads CASRQSGGTEAFF. The CDR3 DNA follows: TGTGCCAGCAGGCAAAGTGGGGGCACTGAAGCTTTCTTT.

A word on this clone: The junction departs from the called germline gene at one end, perhaps through a read error. Other nucleotide sequences in the sample specify the same CDR3. The J gene is TRBJ1-1, the V gene TRBV18; D might be TRBD1 (6 bases). CDR1 is KGHSH, CDR2 LQKENI, per germline. CDR3 length equals 12 residues. This chain's CDR3 is CASSPRDTEAFF. The CDR3 DNA reads TGTGCCAGCTCACCCCGGGACACCGAAGCTTTCTTT.